This T cell receptor (beta chain) was recovered during a study of blood T cell repertoires in COVID-19. The overall study: Collection of acute and convalescent COVID-19 samples took place in the United States, Italy and Spain.

Authors' processing steps: Cell counts per sample came from amplifying reference gene primers. Measured with immunoSEQ multiplex PCR; TCRdb has only the in-frame clones, and not every one. V and J calls and clone size are as listed in that table; D and trimming were resolved from the DNA. The profile shows more than 50,000 clones, roughly 88% of them singletons. Trimming shortened V by 6 bases and J by 1 base, and 15 bases separated the two germline ends. The germline V gene has CDR1 SGHVS and CDR2 FQNEAQ. The CDR3 is made up of 16 amino acids. This TCR derives from a human donor in a cohort sampled during active COVID-19. The V gene is TRBV7-8, the J gene TRBJ2-2; tentatively, D is TRBD1 (6 bases). The sample taken for sequencing was peripheral blood. The CDR3 region has the DNA TGTGCCAGCAGTCTAGCACAGGGCCAGAACACCGGGGAGCTGTTTTTT. Its protein is CASSLAQGQNTGELFF.